This T cell receptor beta chain was observed in a study of shared clonotypes between healthy human individuals. Study information: Donors had three CD4 naive, three CD4 memory, two CD8 naive and one CD8 memory plate apiece. Study-wide points: Around 5.3% of naive CD4 clonotypes were shared across a handful of donors.

Germline V gene sequence: CDR1 SGHDT, CDR2 YYEEEE. Trimming left V 0 bases short and J 5 bases short, with 9 bases between. This CDR3 has 15 residues. TCRdb's copy holds only in-frame clones and misses some; the assay was immunoSEQ multiplex PCR. This sample has 2 million to 2.5 million clones, with 93% found just once. Memory CD4+ cells were the fraction left after CD45RA+ naive selection. Worth noting for this clone: Antigen: not known.

The V and J genes are TRBV5-6 and TRBJ2-6; no reliable D call. The specimen sequenced was naive CD4+ T cells from PBMCs. Sample subset: CD45RA+ positively selected. The origin of this receptor is a young man in good health. Some clones in this sample may be carry-over from other donors' samples. The chain's CDR3 is CASSLERSRANVLTF. In DNA, the CDR3 is TGTGCCAGCAGCTTGGAACGGTCTCGGGCCAACGTCCTGACTTTC. Complete variable domain (other parts from reference TRBV5-6 and TRBJ2-6): DAGVTQSPTHLIKTRGQQVTLRCSPKSGHDTVSWYQQALGQGPQFIFQYYEEEERQRGNFPDRFSGHQFPNYSSELNVNALLLGDSALYLCASSLERSRANVLTFGAGSRLTVL.